One T cell receptor (beta chain) is described in this entry. The target of this receptor is not known. No quality values exist for individual bases; no much larger clone is one base distant. Patients with a history of autoimmune disease or receiving systemic immunosuppression were excluded from the trial. Peripheral blood for TCR sequencing was collected from all dose cohorts at baseline, on cycle 4 day 1, and on cycle 7 day 1. The samples were drawn from a first-in-human, open-label, multicenter phase I dose-escalation trial of ivuxolimab. Adults with locally advanced or metastatic melanoma, renal cell carcinoma, hepatocellular carcinoma or head and neck squamous cell carcinoma were enrolled in the trial. CD4+ and CD8+ T cells were sorted separately from peripheral blood before TCR sequencing. For sequencing of the TCRbeta CDR3 region, genomic DNA was extracted from the sorted cells. The immunoSEQ Assay was used for sequencing of TCRbeta CDR3 regions. What TCRdb holds here is the immuneACCESS table cut down to in-frame rearrangements. Part of the clones is not present; checked against another copy, under half of the missing clones reflect an unresolved V gene, and the others are unexplained. This sample comprises more than 25,000 clones, less than 90% of them detected only once. The ten largest make up under 30% of the sample.

This sample is part of a study of OX40 agonist ivuxolimab in advanced cancers. About the full investigation: Ivuxolimab was an agonistic, fully human IgG2 monoclonal antibody directed against OX40 (CD134), a costimulatory receptor. Intravenous ivuxolimab was administered to patients every 2 weeks at six dose levels: 0.01, 0.1, 0.3, 1.5, 3 and 10 mg/kg. Among the roughly 50 dose-escalation patients, roughly 20 had hepatocellular carcinoma, around 15 melanoma, 9 renal cell carcinoma and 9 head and neck cancer. In the dose-escalation cohort, 75% to 90% of patients were male, and the mean age was roughly 56 years with a range of about 23 to 79. Patients were allowed to have had prior anti-PD-1, anti-PD-L1 or anti-CTLA-4 therapy, and 30% to 40% of the dose-escalation patients had been treated with checkpoint inhibitors. Three dose-escalation patients achieved partial responses, one with hepatocellular carcinoma and two with cutaneous melanoma. Peripheral TCRbeta sequencing aimed to test whether ivuxolimab altered TCR sequence diversity and caused clonal T-cell expansion. The monotherapy dose-escalation portion (N of about 57 patients) of the phase I ivuxolimab trial is reported in the paper.

V is cut back by 3 bases and J by 5 bases, with 6 bases in the junction unmatched. The germline V gene provides CDR1 SGDLS and CDR2 YYNGEE. Measured from the cysteine to the phenylalanine, the CDR3 is 14 residues long. Only the CDR3 region is kept as DNA, spanning 42 bases read in frame from base 1. The research as a whole found: After ivuxolimab, more expanded clones were found on average in CD8+ T cells than in CD4+ T cells. The antigen specificity of the clonally expanded peripheral T cells was not determined. Low levels of normalized T-cell clonal expansion were also shown by some nonresponding patients. At doses of 0.1 to 3.0 mg/kg, clonal expansion of both CD4+ and CD8+ blood T cells was observed from baseline to week 6. In the 0.1-3.0 mg/kg groups, partial responders had among the lowest normalized peripheral clonal expansion, particularly in CD8+ T cells.

The V and J segments used are TRBV9 and TRBJ1-2, and 8 junctional nucleotides match TRBD1. The sample consisted of CD4+ or CD8+ T cells sorted from blood, taken in a trial of the OX40 agonist ivuxolimab. The clonotype originates from an adult with an advanced solid tumor such as melanoma, head and neck, liver or kidney cancer. The CDR3 has the sequence CASSDTGGGYGYTF. The nucleotide sequence reads TGTGCCAGCAGCGACACAGGGGGAGGGTATGGCTACACCTTC.